One sample yielded the 15 T cell receptor beta chains listed below, sequenced in a study of T-cell memory formation after mild COVID-19. One entry per CDR3 protein, called by TCRdb with MiXCR from the 5' RACE reads. Among roughly 350,000 distinct CDR3 sequences, 25% to 30% were seen once, and the ten largest hold approximately 13%. The sequenced sample consisted of PBMCs or a T cell subset sorted from them (not recorded which). Source of these receptors: an adult woman who had mild COVID-19 (a few samples of this study predate the infection). Cell type and time point are not known.

The DNA of the CDR3 is TGTGCCAGCAGAACGTTCACAGATACGCAGTATTTT. It is translated as CASRTFTDTQYF. This rearrangement joins TRBV6-5 to TRBJ2-3, with D unresolved. Germline V gene data show CDR1 as MNHEY and CDR2 as SVGAGI. The CDR3 contains 12 residues. Trimming cost V 6 bases and J 2 bases, with 6 bases left between them.

V and J are TRBV29-1 and TRBJ2-1, with a tentative D call TRBD1 (5 bases). CDR3 length: 14 amino acids. Germline V gives CDR1 SQVTM, CDR2 ANQGSEA. V dropped 3 bases and J dropped 9 bases, with 18 bases sitting between them. Here the CDR3 DNA reads TGCAGCGTTGATGGCAGGGAAGAAGGAACTGAGCAGTTCTTC. Its translation is CSVDGREEGTEQFF.

This clonotype turned up a few times. This chain links TRBV5-1 with TRBJ2-3, with 8 bases identical to TRBD1. The V gene's germline CDR1 is SGHRS and CDR2 YFSETQ. The CDR3 is 14 residues long. Trimming removed 3 bases from V and 4 bases from J; junction bases left unmatched: 4. CDR3: CASSWGQASDTQYF. CDR3 nucleotide sequence: TGCGCCAGCAGCTGGGGACAGGCATCAGATACGCAGTATTTT.

This clonotype was counted only a few times. V gene TRBV7-9 combines with J gene TRBJ1-1, with D hard to call. CDR3 length: 15 residues. The ends were cut back, 2 bases at V and 0 bases at J, with 10 bases in the middle. In germline, CDR1 is SEHNR, CDR2 FQNEAQ (reference sequence). The CDR3 DNA reads TGTGCCAGCAGCTTAACGGGAGAGATGAACACTGAAGCTTTCTTT. Its translation: CASSLTGEMNTEAFF.

The chain couples TRBV7-3 to TRBJ2-1, with TRBD1 matching 7 bases. Germline CDR1 and CDR2: SGHTA and FQGTGA. The CDR3 is 16 residues long. Trimming took 4 bases from V and 0 from J; bases not matched to a gene: 6. The CDR3 sequence: CASSWLGDSSYNEQFF. CDR3 DNA sequence: TGTGCCAGCAGCTGGCTTGGGGACAGCTCCTACAATGAGCAGTTCTTC.

The genes are TRBV12-3 or TRBV12-4 and TRBJ2-7; D unresolved. V dropped 6 bases and J dropped 1 base, with 13 bases sitting between them. This CDR3 has 14 amino acids. Written as DNA, the CDR3 is TGTGCCAGCAGCTTCGACCTGGGTTCCTACGAGCAGTACTTC. Translating gives CASSFDLGSYEQYF.

This clonotype appeared a few times. The chain recombines TRBV7-9 with TRBJ2-2; the D gene is possibly TRBD1 (6 bases). The CDR3 extends over 14 amino acids. Germline-derived CDR1 and CDR2 are SEHNR and FQNEAQ (reference sequence). The V end was cut by 8 bases, the J end by 4 bases, with 14 bases between. DNA of the CDR3: TGTGCCAGCCCCCGGGACACTTTCACCGGGGAGCTGTTTTTT. Its protein is CASPRDTFTGELFF.

This chain connects TRBV3-1 to TRBJ2-3; possibly TRBD1 for D (6 bases). The germline CDR1 and CDR2 sequences are LGHDT and YNNKEL (reference sequence). Trimming removed 3 bases at V and 5 bases at J, with 9 bases between. CDR3 length: 13 residues. The CDR3 coding sequence is TGTGCCAGCAGCCAGCAGGACAGAGATACGCAGTATTTT. This translates into CASSQQDRDTQYF.

This clonotype appeared a few times. V gene TRBV6-2 or TRBV6-3 combines with J gene TRBJ2-7; D call uncertain. The CDR3 has 15 amino acids. V shed 8 bases and J shed 0 bases, with 17 bases lying between them. Germline V CDR1 and CDR2: MNHEY, SVGEGT. In nucleotides, the CDR3 is TGTGCCAGCCCTAAGGACGGGTGGAGCTCCTACGAGCAGTACTTC. This gives the protein CASPKDGWSSYEQYF.

This clonotype has only a few counts. The V gene is TRBV18, the J gene TRBJ1-1, with D tentatively TRBD1 (6 bases). The CDR3 sequence is 15 residues long. CDR1 and CDR2 (germline): KGHSH, LQKENI. Between the trimmed V and J ends, which lost 3 bases and 2 bases, there was a span of 13 bases. CDR3 nucleotides: TGTGCCAGCTCACCCAGGGGAAACGGAAACACTGAAGCTTTCTTT. It codes for CASSPRGNGNTEAFF. Looking up the rest from reference TRBV18 and TRBJ1-1 gives the full variable domain: NAGVMQNPRHLVRRRGQEARLRCSPMKGHSHVYWYRQLPEEGLKFMVYLQKENIIDESGMPKERFSAEFPKEGPSILRIQQVVRGDSAAYFCASSPRGNGNTEAFFGQGTRLTVV.

V is TRBV5-7 and J is TRBJ1-2, with D possibly matching TRBD1 (5 bases). TRBV5-7 is an ORF; its function is uncertain. The V end lost 4 bases, the J end lost 0 bases, and 16 bases lay between the germline ends. This CDR3 is built from 16 residues. The CDR3 sequence is CASSIRDGTPNYGYTF. The CDR3 bases are TGTGCCAGCAGCATTCGGGACGGAACCCCTAACTATGGCTACACCTTC.

The table lists this clonotype with many counts. The chain has TRBV20-1 and TRBJ2-1, with a possible D match to TRBD2 (6 bases). CDR3 size: 15 residues. V lost 6 bases and J 2 bases, leaving 17 bases between the germline ends. CDR1 and CDR2 (germline): DFQATT, SNEGSKA (reference sequence). As DNA, the CDR3 is TGCAGTGCGTGGAGGGCCGATGGGGCCTACAATGAGCAGTTCTTC. Amino acids: CSAWRADGAYNEQFF.

Only a few counts were recorded for this clonotype. The chain recombines TRBV29-1 with TRBJ2-1; 9 nucleotides line up with TRBD2. CDR1 and CDR2 from the germline V gene are SQVTM and ANQGSEA. Trimming at V came to 7 bases and at J to 2 bases, leaving 9 bases not matched to a gene. The CDR3 spans 15 residues. Written as DNA, the CDR3 is TGCAGCGCTCCCCTCCTAGCGGGACCCTACAATGAGCAGTTCTTC. Its translation: CSAPLLAGPYNEQFF.

This chain connects TRBV7-2 to TRBJ2-3; D is unclear. V was shortened by 2 bases and J by 1 base, with 7 bases between the two germline ends. The CDR3 is 14 residues long. CDR1 SGHTA and CDR2 FQGNSA come from the germline V gene. The CDR3 loop reads CASSLKWGTDTQYF. The CDR3 nucleotides read TGTGCCAGCAGCTTAAAGTGGGGCACAGATACGCAGTATTTT.

The rearrangement joins TRBV5-6 to TRBJ2-1; weak D call: TRBD2 (6 bases). The length of the CDR3 is 16 residues. Deletions cut 6 bases from V and 8 bases from J, with 24 bases between. Germline V CDR1 and CDR2: SGHDT, YYEEEE. CDR3 sequence: CASIVWGEAATDEQFF. CDR3 nucleotides: TGTGCCAGCATTGTGTGGGGGGAGGCGGCTACCGATGAGCAGTTCTTC.